Listed below are T cell receptor beta chains from one sample, sequenced in a study of identical twins. TCRdb re-called the 5' RACE reads with MiXCR, one entry per CDR3 protein. The sample lists about 530,000 distinct CDR3 sequences, around 15% occurring once. The data also belong to a second study, concerning yellow fever vaccine responses in identical twins.

The sample was CD4+ T cells sorted from blood. The receptor source for this set is a woman aged 18-29 years in good health. CDR3s include the opening cysteine and the closing phenylalanine or tryptophan. A D gene is named only where the DNA matches it firmly. For some rows the clone size is stated as once, few or many, or as a class when expanded; others skip it.

.,TRBV28,.,TRBJ1-6,CASSKPGKLSSYNSPLHF,TGTGCCAGCAGTAAACCGGGGAAGTTGAGCTCCTATAATTCACCCCTCCACTTT
.,TRBV2,TRBD2,TRBJ2-1,CASSPRTSGRGNNEQFF,TGTGCCAGCAGTCCGCGGACTAGCGGGAGGGGTAACAATGAGCAGTTCTTC
.,TRBV10-3,TRBD1,TRBJ1-2,CAITDRAYGYTF,TGTGCCATAACTGACAGGGCTTATGGCTACACCTTC
many,TRBV12-3/TRBV12-4,.,TRBJ1-1,CASSHKAPAKDTEAFF,TGTGCCAGCAGCCATAAGGCCCCAGCAAAAGACACTGAAGCTTTCTTT
few,TRBV5-1,.,TRBJ1-1,CASSPGHGRNTEAFF,TGCGCCAGCAGCCCGGGACATGGGCGGAACACTGAAGCTTTCTTT
few,TRBV6-4,.,TRBJ2-1,CASSDFLGALNEQFF,TGTGCCAGCAGTGACTTCTTGGGGGCGCTGAATGAGCAGTTCTTC
.,TRBV12-3/TRBV12-4,.,TRBJ1-1,CASSFWAGKPNTEAFF,TGTGCCAGCAGTTTTTGGGCAGGGAAACCGAACACTGAAGCTTTCTTT
.,TRBV20-1,.,TRBJ1-5,CSARSIGPLNQPQHF,TGCAGTGCTAGATCCATAGGTCCCCTAAATCAGCCCCAGCATTTT
.,TRBV10-3,.,TRBJ2-3,CAITSTSYTDTQYF,TGTGCCATCACTAGCACCAGTTACACAGATACGCAGTATTTT
.,TRBV12-3/TRBV12-4,.,TRBJ2-4,CASNKGKNIQYF,TGTGCCAGCAACAAGGGCAAAAACATTCAGTACTTC
few,TRBV28,.,TRBJ2-1,CASSSPMRDEQFF,TGTGCCAGCAGTTCCCCTATGAGGGATGAGCAGTTCTTC
.,TRBV12-3/TRBV12-4,TRBD2,TRBJ2-1,CASSFRAGLYNEQFF,TGTGCCAGCAGTTTTCGAGCGGGACTATACAATGAGCAGTTCTTC